This T cell receptor (beta chain) was sequenced during a study of T cells in Graves' hyperthyroidism and ophthalmopathy (dated by TCRdb to 2018 to 2020). Study-wide context: Peripheral blood samples were taken at initial diagnosis, before any treatment was given. To identify distinguishing TCR V-J signatures, a discovery cohort of about 95 patients was used, comprising some 45 with Graves' ophthalmopathy and roughly 60 with stable Graves' hyperthyroidism. Prospective prediction of ophthalmopathy was tested in an independent validation cohort consisting of 18 hyperthyroidism patients and 17 patients who later progressed to ophthalmopathy. For training and testing, the roughly 100 patients in the discovery cohort were randomly divided in a 7:3 ratio. In six Graves' hyperthyroidism patients, the study also compared T-cell repertoires from thyroid tissue with T-cell repertoires from blood. Following sampling, methimazole starting at 30 mg daily was given to hyperthyroidism patients, and high-dose intravenous methylprednisolone was given to ophthalmopathy patients. The paper describes TCR Vbeta CDR3 sequencing of some 130 peripheral blood samples, made up of 43 ophthalmopathy patients, roughly 80 hyperthyroidism patients and 17 progressor patients. Paper-wide results and their limitations: Sample size was not statistically predetermined, and investigators were not blinded to group allocation. In validation, progression to ophthalmopathy was predicted by the model with more than 65% sensitivity and 72.22% specificity, a median of roughly 6.4 months before onset. In cross-validation, a model built on a 13 V-J signature told ophthalmopathy apart from stable hyperthyroidism with approximately 90% sensitivity and around 81% specificity, and in testing the same model reached 80%/75%. Most expanded thyroid clonotypes (frequency above 0.001) were also detected in blood, suggesting blood repertoires may reflect thyroid immune responses.

Worth noting for this clonotype: Its antigen remains unidentified. No base quality information exists; no much larger clone differs at one position.

Moderately to severely active disease, a Clinical Activity Score of at least 3, a NOSPECS grade of at least 4, and a duration under 3 months were present in ophthalmopathy patients. Any patient with an uncontrolled infection, another autoimmune disease, pregnancy or lactation was excluded. Diagnoses were established on the basis of clinical symptoms, serum thyroxine and TRAb, thyroid ultrasound, and orbital computed tomography. Ficoll-Paque density gradient centrifugation was used to isolate PBMCs from under 11 ml of fresh peripheral blood. Total RNA was extracted with Trizol reagent, and quality was checked on an Agilent 2100 Bioanalyzer. The TCR beta CDR3 regions were amplified from the RNA transcripts. The first round of RT-PCR for the TCR CDR3 was performed with the HTBI primer set and the Qiagen OneStep RT-PCR kit. A second multiplex PCR round built the libraries, followed by size selection and purification. Sequencing of the libraries was done on an Illumina HiSeq2000 using paired-end 100 bp reads. In the original analysis: Raw data were processed with SOAPnuke, discarding reads with adapters, uncalled bases, mean Phred below 15, or no exact constant-primer or identifier match. High-quality paired reads were merged with COPE v1.2.5, and unique nucleotide sequences were defined as clonotypes. MiTCR v1.1 was used to align clonotypes to the IMGT TRBV, TRBD and TRBJ reference segments. The analysis was restricted to V-J combinations with a frequency above 0.0001, which together covered 99.2% of the repertoires. The TCS score was defined as F50 (clonal expansion) divided by E x V (chaos), with BLOSUM62-based TCRdist calculated between CDR3 peptides within each V-J. Welch's t-statistics and random forest reduced around 550 V-J features to around 14, which were used in a naive Bayes classifier (R e1071). The public reads were run again by TCRdb, first through fastp at Q25 and then through MiXCR, and only productive beta chains were kept. Rows with a matching CDR3 protein are joined into one entry that keeps the most common DNA and genes. The V and J calls and clone size are TCRdb's, not the authors'. The sample table shows a few hundred thousand distinct CDR3 sequences, and 20% to 25% are seen once. The ten largest clonotypes hold under 55% of the sample.

The V end loses 0 bases and the J end loses 4 bases, and a stretch of 12 bases separates them. Looking up the germline V gene yields CDR1 SGHTA and CDR2 FQGNSA. The CDR3 holds 15 amino acids from the cysteine to the phenylalanine. Kept here is only the CDR3 DNA, which spans 45 bases and is read in frame from base 1. The sample taken for sequencing was blood. The TCR was taken from a woman between 65 and 79 years old with Graves' ophthalmopathy. The chain links TRBV7-2 with TRBJ1-1; the D region possibly corresponds to TRBD1 (6 bases align). The DNA sequence reads TGTGCCAGCAGCTTAGCGTGGTCAGGGGCCACTGAAGCTTTCTTT. This translates into CASSLAWSGATEAFF.